Listed here are 17 T cell receptor beta chains from one sample, sequenced in a study of cytomegalovirus exposure and HLA in healthy donors. The PCR had 60 Vbeta and 13 Jbeta primers. TCRdb keeps only in-frame clones here, not all; method: immunoSEQ multiplex PCR. Of over 100,000 clones listed, over 60% are singletons. The sequenced sample was PBMCs. Source of these receptors: a man between 18 and 29 years old in good health and CMV-seronegative.

This clone was seen a few times. The chain uses TRBV6-5 and TRBJ2-6, with 8 bases aligning to TRBD2. This CDR3 region has 15 residues. With V trimmed by 5 bases and J by 0 bases, 0 bases remained unmatched. The germline gives CDR1 MNHEY, CDR2 SVGAGI. This CDR3 is CASSRGGSGANVLTF. The CDR3 nucleotides read TGTGCCAGCAGTCGGGGGGGCTCTGGGGCCAACGTCCTGACTTTC.

This clone was seen only a few times. DNA for the CDR3: TGTGCCTGGAAACGGGATGCGCTCGAGCAGTACTTC. Amino acids: CAWKRDALEQYF. The chain employs TRBV30 and TRBJ2-5; D might be TRBD2 (5 bases). The end of the DNA is better explained by TRBJ2-7, so the J call may be wrong. The CDR3 runs 12 residues. CDR1 is GTSNPN and CDR2 is SVGIG in the germline V gene (reference sequence).

The chain uses TRBV19 and TRBJ1-3; no firm D call. The germline V gene encodes CDR1 LNHDA and CDR2 SQIVND (reference sequence). The V end lost 4 bases, the J end lost 0 bases, and 10 bases lay between the germline ends. The length of the CDR3 is 15 residues. Here the CDR3 reads CASSTRGTSGNTIYF. The CDR3 DNA is TGTGCCAGTAGTACCCGGGGAACCTCTGGAAACACCATATATTTT. The complete variable domain, with remaining parts taken from reference TRBV19 and TRBJ1-3, reads DGGITQSPKYLFRKEGQNVTLSCEQNLNHDAMYWYRQDPGQGLRLIYYSQIVNDFQKGDIAEGYSVSREKKESFPLTVTSAQKNPTAFYLCASSTRGTSGNTIYFGEGSWLTVV.

In its sample, this clone was seen a few times. This sequence joins TRBV29-1 and TRBJ2-7; a weak D match, TRBD1 (6 bases). V was trimmed by 6 bases and J by 2 bases, leaving 17 bases between them. CDR3 size: 14 residues. Germline CDR1 and CDR2: SQVTM and ANQGSEA. CDR3 region: CSVRTDPGPYEQYF. The CDR3, as DNA: TGCAGCGTCCGGACAGACCCAGGACCCTACGAGCAGTACTTC.

V is TRBV7-6 and J is TRBJ2-7; D might be TRBD2 (6 bases). V lost 5 bases, J lost 0 bases, and 11 bases lay in between. Germline V gene sequence: CDR1 SGHVS, CDR2 FNYEAQ. This CDR3 has 14 amino acids. The CDR3 loop is CASSPGGFSYEQYF. The DNA for the CDR3 is TGTGCCAGCAGCCCTGGGGGGTTCTCCTACGAGCAGTACTTC. The whole variable domain, remainder taken from reference TRBV7-6 and TRBJ2-7, is GAGVSQSPRYKVTKRGQDVALRCDPISGHVSLYWYRQALGQGPEFLTYFNYEAQQDKSGLPNDRFSAERPEGSISTLTIQRTEQRDSAMYRCASSPGGFSYEQYFGPGTRLTVT.

CDR3 DNA: TGCGCCAGCAGTGACGGGGGGGGTATGGCGGATACGCAGTATTTT. The encoded protein is CASSDGGGMADTQYF. The rearrangement links TRBV10-1 to TRBJ2-3, with 8 bases fitting TRBD2. Trimming took 3 bases from V and 6 from J; bases not matched to a gene: 8. Germline CDR1 reads WNHNN; CDR2 reads SYGVQD (reference sequence). This CDR3 contains 15 residues.

The chain joins TRBV7-9 to TRBJ1-3; D remains ambiguous. CDR3 length equals 14 residues. Trimming cost V 7 bases and J 2 bases, with 12 bases left between them. Germline CDR1 is SEHNR and CDR2 is FQNEAQ (reference sequence). The DNA for the CDR3 is TGTGCCAGCACCTTTCGGGAAGCTGGAAACACCATATATTTT. It codes for CASTFREAGNTIYF.

This clone occurred a few times. J is TRBJ1-4 and V is TRBV30; D gene unclear. V was shortened by 2 bases and J by 7 bases, with 14 bases between the two germline ends. The germline gives CDR1 GTSNPN, CDR2 SVGIG (reference sequence). The CDR3 spans 14 residues. In DNA form, the CDR3 reads TGTGCCTGGAGTCGACGGAAGGCAGGTGAAAAACTGTTTTTT. Amino acids: CAWSRRKAGEKLFF.

This clone was observed a few times. The rearrangement joins TRBV5-4 to TRBJ2-5, with TRBD1 identical over 9 bases. The ends lost 4 bases at V and 3 bases at J; junction bases unmatched: 4. The length of the CDR3 is 14 residues. Germline CDR1 and CDR2: SGHNT and YYREEE (reference sequence). In DNA, the CDR3 is TGTGCCAGCAGCACCCGGACAGGGGAAGAGACCCAGTACTTC. Protein: CASSTRTGEETQYF. Using reference TRBV5-4 and TRBJ2-5 for the parts outside the CDR3, the full variable domain is ETGVTQSPTHLIKTRGQQVTLRCSSQSGHNTVSWYQQALGQGPQFIFQYYREEENGRGNFPPRFSGLQFPNYSSELNVNALELDDSALYLCASSTRTGEETQYFGPGTRLLVL.

A word on this clone: At one boundary the junction diverges from the germline segment, which might be a read error. The DNA for the CDR3 is TGCGCCAGCAGCCAAGAGTCAGGGATCACTGAAGCTTTCTTT. Its protein product is CASSQESGITEAFF. The chain uses TRBV5-5 and TRBJ1-1; D possibly corresponds to TRBD1 (5 bases). CDR3 length: 14 amino acids. Germline CDR1 reads SGHKS; CDR2 reads YYEKEE (reference sequence).

A few counts support this clone. This sequence joins TRBV6-1 and TRBJ1-1; TRBD1 agrees at 7 bases. This CDR3 has 14 amino acids. Germline lookup yields CDR1 MNHNS and CDR2 SASEGT. With 2 bases clipped from V and 3 bases from J, the junction kept 3 bases outside the gene matches. Here the CDR3 reads CASSERGLHTEAFF. The CDR3 coding sequence is TGTGCCAGCAGTGAAAGGGGGCTCCACACTGAAGCTTTCTTT.

This clone appeared a single time. The V gene is TRBV25-1, the J gene TRBJ1-2, with 8 bases matching TRBD1. CDR1 and CDR2 from the germline V gene are MGHDK and SYGVNS. This CDR3 is 16 amino acids long. Unmatched junction bases numbered 13, after V lost 3 bases and J lost 7 bases. CDR3 residues: CASSEILSTGDSGYTF. CDR3 nucleotide sequence: TGTGCCAGCAGTGAGATCCTCTCGACAGGGGATAGTGGCTACACCTTC.

The chain combines TRBV10-3 with TRBJ1-2; D remains unclear. CDR1 and CDR2 (germline): ENHRY, SYGVKD. V dropped 2 bases and J dropped 8 bases, with 12 bases sitting between them. The CDR3 consists of 13 residues. The CDR3 loop is CAISETGGRGYTF. DNA of the CDR3: TGTGCCATCAGTGAGACGGGAGGCCGGGGCTACACCTTC.

The rearrangement links TRBV9 to TRBJ2-2; TRBD2 agrees at 13 bases. The CDR3 runs to 16 residues. Germline values: CDR1 SGDLS, CDR2 YYNGEE. V lost 5 bases to trimming and J lost 5 bases; unmatched junction nucleotides: 6. CDR3 sequence (DNA): TGTGCCAGCAGTCAACTAGCGGGAGGGCTAACCGGGGAGCTGTTTTTT. It yields the protein CASSQLAGGLTGELFF.

V usage is TRBV9 and J usage is TRBJ1-3; TRBD1 matches 8 bases. Germline V gene lookup returns CDR1 SGDLS and CDR2 YYNGEE. This CDR3 has 15 residues. V lost 3 bases and J lost 4; bases outside the gene matches: 6. For the CDR3, the DNA is TGTGCCAGCAGCGCCCCCGGGACAGGAGGAAACACCATATATTTT. It translates to CASSAPGTGGNTIYF. Complete variable domain (other parts from reference TRBV9 and TRBJ1-3): DSGVTQTPKHLITATGQRVTLRCSPRSGDLSVYWYQQSLDQGLQFLIQYYNGEERAKGNILERFSAQQFPDLHSELNLSSLELGDSALYFCASSAPGTGGNTIYFGEGSWLTVV.

The sample holds a few counts of this clone. The V and J genes are TRBV7-7 and TRBJ2-7; possibly TRBD1 for D (5 bases). Germline lookup yields CDR1 SSHAT and CDR2 FNYEAQ (reference sequence). This CDR3 comprises 15 residues. The V and J ends lost 2 bases and 7 bases respectively, with 18 bases between them. The CDR3 DNA sequence: TGTGCCAGCAGCTTAAGTCCTGGGGCCTCGGAGGAGCAGTACTTC. Amino acid sequence: CASSLSPGASEEQYF.

This clone was counted a few times. J is TRBJ2-7 and V is TRBV11-2; D unclear. The germline CDR1 and CDR2 sequences are SGHAT and FQNNGV. The CDR3 consists of 11 residues. Deletions cut 5 bases from V and 2 bases from J, with 4 bases between. The CDR3 nucleotides are TGTGCCAGCAGCCGAGCCTACGAGCAGTACTTC. Translated, it gives CASSRAYEQYF.